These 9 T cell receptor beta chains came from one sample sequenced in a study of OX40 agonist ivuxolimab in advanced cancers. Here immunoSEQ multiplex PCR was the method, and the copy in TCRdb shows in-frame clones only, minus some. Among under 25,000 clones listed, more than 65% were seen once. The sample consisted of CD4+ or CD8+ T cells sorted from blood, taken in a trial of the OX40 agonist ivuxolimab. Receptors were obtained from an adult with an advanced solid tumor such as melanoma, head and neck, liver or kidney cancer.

The CDR3 DNA follows: TGCAGCGTTTCCACAATAACCCCCTACGAGCAGTACTTC. This translates into CSVSTITPYEQYF. V gene TRBV29-1 combines with J gene TRBJ2-7; D gene uncertain. CDR1 is SQVTM and CDR2 is ANQGSEA in the germline V gene. V was trimmed by 5 bases and J by 2 bases, leaving 13 bases between them. The CDR3 sequence is 13 residues long.

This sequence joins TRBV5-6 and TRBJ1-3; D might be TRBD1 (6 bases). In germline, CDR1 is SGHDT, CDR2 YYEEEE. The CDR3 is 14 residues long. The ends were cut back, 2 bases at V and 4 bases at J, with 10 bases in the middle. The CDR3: CASSLRGLGNTIYF. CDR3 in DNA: TGTGCCAGCAGCTTACGGGGGCTCGGAAACACCATATATTTT.

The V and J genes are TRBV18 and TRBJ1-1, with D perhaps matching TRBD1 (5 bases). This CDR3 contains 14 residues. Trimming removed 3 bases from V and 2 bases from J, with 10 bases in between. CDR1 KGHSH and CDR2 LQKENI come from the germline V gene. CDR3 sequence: CASSPGGGNTEAFF. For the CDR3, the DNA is TGTGCCAGCTCACCGGGGGGTGGAAACACTGAAGCTTTCTTT. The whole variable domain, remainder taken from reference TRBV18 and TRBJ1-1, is NAGVMQNPRHLVRRRGQEARLRCSPMKGHSHVYWYRQLPEEGLKFMVYLQKENIIDESGMPKERFSAEFPKEGPSILRIQQVVRGDSAAYFCASSPGGGNTEAFFGQGTRLTVV.

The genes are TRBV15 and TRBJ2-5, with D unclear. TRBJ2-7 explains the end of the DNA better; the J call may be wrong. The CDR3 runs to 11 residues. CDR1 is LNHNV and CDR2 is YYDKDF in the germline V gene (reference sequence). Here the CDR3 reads CATSSLSEQYF. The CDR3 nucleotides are TGTGCCACCAGCAGCCTGAGCGAGCAGTACTTC.

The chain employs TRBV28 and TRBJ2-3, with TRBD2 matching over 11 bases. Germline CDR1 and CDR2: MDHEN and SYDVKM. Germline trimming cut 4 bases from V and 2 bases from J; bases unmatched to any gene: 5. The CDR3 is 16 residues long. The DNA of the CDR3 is TGTGCCAGCAGTTCCGGACTAGCGGGTTACACAGATACGCAGTATTTT. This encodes CASSSGLAGYTDTQYF.

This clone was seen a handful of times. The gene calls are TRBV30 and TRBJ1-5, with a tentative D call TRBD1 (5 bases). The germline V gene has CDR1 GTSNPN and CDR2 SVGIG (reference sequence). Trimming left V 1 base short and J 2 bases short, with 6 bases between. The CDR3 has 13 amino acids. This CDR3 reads CAWSGGGNQPQHF. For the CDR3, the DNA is TGTGCCTGGAGTGGGGGGGGCAATCAGCCCCAGCATTTT.

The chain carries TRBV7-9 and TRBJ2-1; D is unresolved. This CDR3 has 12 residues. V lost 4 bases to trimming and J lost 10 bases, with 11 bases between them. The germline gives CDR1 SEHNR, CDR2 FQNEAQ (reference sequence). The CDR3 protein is CASSSVREEQFF. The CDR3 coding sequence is TGTGCCAGCAGCTCAGTTAGAGAGGAGCAGTTCTTC.

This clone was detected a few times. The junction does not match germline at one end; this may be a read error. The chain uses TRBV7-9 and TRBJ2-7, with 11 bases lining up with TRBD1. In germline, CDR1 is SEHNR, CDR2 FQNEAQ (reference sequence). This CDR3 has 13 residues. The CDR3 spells CASSFEGRDRGIF. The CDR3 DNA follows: TGTGCCAGCAGCTTCGAAGGTCGGGACAGGGGGATCTTC.

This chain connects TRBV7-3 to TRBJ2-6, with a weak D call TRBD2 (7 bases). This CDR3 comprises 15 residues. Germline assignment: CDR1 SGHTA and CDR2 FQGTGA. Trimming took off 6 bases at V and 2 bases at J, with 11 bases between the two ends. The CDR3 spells CASSPGGPGANVLTF. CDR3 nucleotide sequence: TGTGCCAGCAGTCCCGGGGGGCCTGGGGCCAACGTCCTGACTTTC.